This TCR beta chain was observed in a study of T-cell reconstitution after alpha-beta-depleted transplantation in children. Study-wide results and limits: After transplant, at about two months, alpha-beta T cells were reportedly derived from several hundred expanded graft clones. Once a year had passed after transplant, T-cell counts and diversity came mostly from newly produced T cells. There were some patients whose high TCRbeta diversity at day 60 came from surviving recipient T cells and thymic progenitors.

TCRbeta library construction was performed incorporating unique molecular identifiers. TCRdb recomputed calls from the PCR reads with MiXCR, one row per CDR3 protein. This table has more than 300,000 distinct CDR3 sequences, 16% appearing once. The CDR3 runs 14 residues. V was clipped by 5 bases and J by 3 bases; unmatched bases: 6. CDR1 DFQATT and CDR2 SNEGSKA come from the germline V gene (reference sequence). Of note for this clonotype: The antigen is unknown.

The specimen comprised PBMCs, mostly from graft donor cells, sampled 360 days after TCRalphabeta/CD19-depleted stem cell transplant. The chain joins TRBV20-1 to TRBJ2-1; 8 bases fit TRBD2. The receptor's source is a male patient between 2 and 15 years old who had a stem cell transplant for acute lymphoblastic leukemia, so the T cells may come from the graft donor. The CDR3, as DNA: TGCAGTGCTCGGTCGACTAGCGTCTACAATGAGCAGTTCTTC. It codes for CSARSTSVYNEQFF.